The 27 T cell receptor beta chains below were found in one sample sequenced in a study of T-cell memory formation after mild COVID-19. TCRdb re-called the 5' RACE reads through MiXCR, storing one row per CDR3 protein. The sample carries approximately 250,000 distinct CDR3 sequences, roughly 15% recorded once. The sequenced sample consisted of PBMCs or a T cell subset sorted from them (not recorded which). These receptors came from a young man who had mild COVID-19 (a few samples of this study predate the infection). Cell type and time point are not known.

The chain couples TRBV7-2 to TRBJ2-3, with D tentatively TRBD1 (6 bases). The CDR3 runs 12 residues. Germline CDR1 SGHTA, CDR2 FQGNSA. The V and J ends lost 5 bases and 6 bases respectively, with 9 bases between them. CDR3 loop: CASSRQEDTQYF. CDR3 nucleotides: TGTGCCAGCAGCCGACAGGAGGATACGCAGTATTTT.

CDR3 protein: CASSPTEWGYEQYF. The CDR3 region has the DNA TGTGCCAGCAGCCCGACAGAGTGGGGTTACGAGCAGTACTTC. The V and J genes are TRBV14 and TRBJ2-7; D possibly corresponds to TRBD1 (5 bases). This CDR3 contains 14 residues. Germline values: CDR1 SGHDN, CDR2 FVKESK. V shed 4 bases and J shed 4 bases, with 14 bases lying between them.

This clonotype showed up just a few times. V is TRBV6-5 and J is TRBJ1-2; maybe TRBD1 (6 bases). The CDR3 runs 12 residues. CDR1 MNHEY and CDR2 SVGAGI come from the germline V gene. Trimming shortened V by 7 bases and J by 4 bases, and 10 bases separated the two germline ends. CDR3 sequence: CASMGASYGYTF. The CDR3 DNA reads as TGTGCCAGCATGGGGGCGTCCTATGGCTACACCTTC.

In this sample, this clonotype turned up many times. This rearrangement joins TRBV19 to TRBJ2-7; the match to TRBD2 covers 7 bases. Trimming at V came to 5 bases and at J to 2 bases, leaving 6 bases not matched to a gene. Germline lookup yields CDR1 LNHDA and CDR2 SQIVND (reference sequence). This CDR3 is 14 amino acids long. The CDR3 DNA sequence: TGTGCCAGTAGTCTTGGACGGGGGGCCTACGAGCAGTACTTC. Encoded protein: CASSLGRGAYEQYF.

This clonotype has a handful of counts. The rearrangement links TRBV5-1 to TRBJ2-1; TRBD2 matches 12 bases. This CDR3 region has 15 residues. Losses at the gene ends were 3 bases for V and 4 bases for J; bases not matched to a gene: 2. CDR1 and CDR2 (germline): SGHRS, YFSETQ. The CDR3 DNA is TGCGCCAGCAGCTCTGGACTAGCGGGATACAATGAGCAGTTCTTC. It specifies CASSSGLAGYNEQFF.

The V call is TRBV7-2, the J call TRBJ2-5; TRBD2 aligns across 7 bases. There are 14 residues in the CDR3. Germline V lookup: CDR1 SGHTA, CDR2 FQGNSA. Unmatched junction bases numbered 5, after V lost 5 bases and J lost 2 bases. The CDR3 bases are TGTGCCAGCAGCGGGGGGGGACTTCAAGAGACCCAGTACTTC. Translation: CASSGGGLQETQYF.

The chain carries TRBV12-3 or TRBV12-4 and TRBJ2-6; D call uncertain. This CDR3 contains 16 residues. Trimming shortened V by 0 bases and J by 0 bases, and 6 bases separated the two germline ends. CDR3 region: CASSLAQSSGANVLTF. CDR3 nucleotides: TGTGCCAGCAGTTTAGCGCAAAGCTCTGGGGCCAACGTCCTGACTTTC.

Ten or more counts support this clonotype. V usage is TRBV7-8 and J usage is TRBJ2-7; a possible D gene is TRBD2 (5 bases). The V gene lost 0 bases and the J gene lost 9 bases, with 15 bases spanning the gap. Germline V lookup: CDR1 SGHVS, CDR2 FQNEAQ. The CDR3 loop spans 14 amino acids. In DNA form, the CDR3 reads TGTGCCAGCAGCTTAGCGGACGGGGTAGGGAGGCAGTACGTC. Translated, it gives CASSLADGVGRQYV.

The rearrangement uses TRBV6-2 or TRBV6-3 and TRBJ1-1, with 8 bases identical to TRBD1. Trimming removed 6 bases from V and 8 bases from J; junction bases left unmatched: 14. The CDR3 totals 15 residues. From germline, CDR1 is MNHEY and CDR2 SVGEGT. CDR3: CASSPRGQGRTEAFF. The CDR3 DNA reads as TGTGCCAGCAGCCCGCGTGGACAGGGACGGACGGAAGCTTTCTTT.

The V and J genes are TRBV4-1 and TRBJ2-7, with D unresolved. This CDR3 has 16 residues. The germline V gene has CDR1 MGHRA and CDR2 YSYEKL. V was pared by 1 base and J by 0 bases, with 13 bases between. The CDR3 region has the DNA TGCGCCAGCAGCCAAGTAAATAGTCCGAGCTCCTACGAGCAGTACTTC. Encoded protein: CASSQVNSPSSYEQYF.

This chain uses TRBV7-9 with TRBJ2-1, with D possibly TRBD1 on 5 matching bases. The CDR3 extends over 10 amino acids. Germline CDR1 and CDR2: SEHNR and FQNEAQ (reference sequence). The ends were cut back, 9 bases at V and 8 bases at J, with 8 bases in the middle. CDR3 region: CARGVDEQFF. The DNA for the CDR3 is TGTGCCAGAGGGGTGGATGAGCAGTTCTTC.

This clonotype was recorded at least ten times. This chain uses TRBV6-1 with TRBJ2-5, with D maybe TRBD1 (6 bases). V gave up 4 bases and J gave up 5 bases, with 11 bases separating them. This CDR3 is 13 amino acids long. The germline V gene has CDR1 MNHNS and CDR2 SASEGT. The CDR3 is CASSVQGRETQYF. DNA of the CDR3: TGTGCCAGCAGTGTACAGGGTCGGGAGACCCAGTACTTC.

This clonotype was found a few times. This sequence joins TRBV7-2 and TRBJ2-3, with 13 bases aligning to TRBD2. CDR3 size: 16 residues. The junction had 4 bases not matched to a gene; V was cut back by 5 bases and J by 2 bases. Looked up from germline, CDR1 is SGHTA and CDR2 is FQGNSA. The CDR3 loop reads CASSMGLAGFTDTQYF. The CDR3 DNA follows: TGTGCCAGCAGCATGGGACTAGCGGGGTTCACAGATACGCAGTATTTT.

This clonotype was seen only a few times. The DNA of the CDR3 is TGTGCCAGCAGCCGGGGACGGCAGTCCTACGAGCAGTACTTC. Translated, it gives CASSRGRQSYEQYF. The rearrangement links TRBV12-3 or TRBV12-4 to TRBJ2-7, with D possibly called TRBD1 or TRBD2 (5 bases each). V lost 6 bases and J 1 base, leaving 13 bases between the germline ends. The CDR3 has 14 residues.

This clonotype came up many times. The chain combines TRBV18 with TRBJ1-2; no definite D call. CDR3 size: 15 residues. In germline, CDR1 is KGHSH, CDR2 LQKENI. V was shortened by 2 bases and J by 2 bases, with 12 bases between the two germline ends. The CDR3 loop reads CASSPDVPSNYGYTF. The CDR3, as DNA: TGTGCCAGCTCACCAGATGTGCCGTCCAACTATGGCTACACCTTC.

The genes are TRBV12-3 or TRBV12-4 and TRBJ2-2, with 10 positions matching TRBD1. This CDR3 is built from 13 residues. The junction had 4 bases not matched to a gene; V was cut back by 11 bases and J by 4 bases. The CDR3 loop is CASWDRGTGELFF. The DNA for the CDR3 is TGTGCCTCCTGGGACAGGGGCACCGGGGAGCTGTTTTTT.

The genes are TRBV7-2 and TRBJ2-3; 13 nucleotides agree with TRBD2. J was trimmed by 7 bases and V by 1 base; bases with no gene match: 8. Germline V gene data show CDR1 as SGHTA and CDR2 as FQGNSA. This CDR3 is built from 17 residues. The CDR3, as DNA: TGTGCCAGCAGCTTAGAACTAGCGGGGGGGCGTTCAAATACGCAGTATTTT. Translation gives CASSLELAGGRSNTQYF.

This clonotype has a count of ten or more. CDR3 DNA sequence: TGCAGTGCTGGGGCCCCGCTCGAGCAGTACTTC. Residues: CSAGAPLEQYF. V usage is TRBV20-1 and J usage is TRBJ2-7; D might be TRBD1 (5 bases). Trimming cost V 5 bases and J 6 bases, with 11 bases left between them. Germline V gene sequence: CDR1 DFQATT, CDR2 SNEGSKA (reference sequence). CDR3 length: 11 amino acids.

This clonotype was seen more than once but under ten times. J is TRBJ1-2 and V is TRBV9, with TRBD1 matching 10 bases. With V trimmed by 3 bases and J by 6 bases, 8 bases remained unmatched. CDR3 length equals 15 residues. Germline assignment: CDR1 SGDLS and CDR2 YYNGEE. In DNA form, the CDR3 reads TGTGCCAGCAGCGCGGCGGGACAGGGGAGCAATGGCTACACCTTC. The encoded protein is CASSAAGQGSNGYTF.

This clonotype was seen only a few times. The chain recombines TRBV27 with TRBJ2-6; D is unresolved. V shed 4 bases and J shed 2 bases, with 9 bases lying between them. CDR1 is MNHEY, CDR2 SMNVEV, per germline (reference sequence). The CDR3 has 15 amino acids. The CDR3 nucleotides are TGTGCCAGCAGTTCCCAGGTAACTGGGGCCAACGTCCTGACTTTC. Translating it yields CASSSQVTGANVLTF. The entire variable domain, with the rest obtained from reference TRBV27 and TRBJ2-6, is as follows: EAQVTQNPRYLITVTGKKLTVTCSQNMNHEYMSWYRQDPGLGLRQIYYSMNVEVTDKGDVPEGYKVSRKEKRNFPLILESPSPNQTSLYFCASSSQVTGANVLTFGAGSRLTVL.

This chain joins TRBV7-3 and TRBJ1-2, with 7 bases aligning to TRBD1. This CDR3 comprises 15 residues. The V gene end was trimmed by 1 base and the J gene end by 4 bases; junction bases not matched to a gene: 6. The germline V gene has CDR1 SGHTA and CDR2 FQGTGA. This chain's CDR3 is CASSLNEGQSYGYTF. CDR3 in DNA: TGTGCCAGCAGCTTAAATGAGGGACAGTCCTATGGCTACACCTTC.

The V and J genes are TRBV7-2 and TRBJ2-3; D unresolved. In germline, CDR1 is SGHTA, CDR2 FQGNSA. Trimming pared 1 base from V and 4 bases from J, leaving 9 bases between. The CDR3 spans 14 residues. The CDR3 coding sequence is TGTGCCAGCAGCTTAGTACGGCTGGCAGATACGCAGTATTTT. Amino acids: CASSLVRLADTQYF. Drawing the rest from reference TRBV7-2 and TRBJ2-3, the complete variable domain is GAGVSQSPSNKVTEKGKDVELRCDPISGHTALYWYRQSLGQGLEFLIYFQGNSAPDKSGLPSDRFSAERTGGSVSTLTIQRTQQEDSAVYLCASSLVRLADTQYFGPGTRLTVL.

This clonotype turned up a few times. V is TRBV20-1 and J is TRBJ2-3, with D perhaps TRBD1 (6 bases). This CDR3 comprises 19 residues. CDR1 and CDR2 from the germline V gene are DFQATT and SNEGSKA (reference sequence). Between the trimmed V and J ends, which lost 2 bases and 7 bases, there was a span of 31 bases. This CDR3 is CSARPGPGESPGLEYTQYF. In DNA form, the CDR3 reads TGCAGTGCTAGACCGGGGCCAGGGGAGTCTCCGGGTTTGGAATATACGCAGTATTTT.

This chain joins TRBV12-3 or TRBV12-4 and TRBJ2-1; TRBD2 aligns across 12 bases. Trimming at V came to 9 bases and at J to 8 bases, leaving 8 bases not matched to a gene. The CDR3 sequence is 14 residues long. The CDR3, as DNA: TGTGCCAGTCAGCTAGCGGGGGGGCGGGATGAGCAGTTCTTC. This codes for CASQLAGGRDEQFF.

The CDR3 loop is CASSPRTGALLNEQFF. CDR3 sequence (DNA): TGCGCCAGCAGCCCGCGGACAGGGGCCCTGCTCAATGAGCAGTTCTTC. The chain employs TRBV4-1 and TRBJ2-1; 9 nucleotides align to TRBD1. Trimming at V came to 4 bases and at J to 6 bases, leaving 10 bases not matched to a gene. Looked up from germline, CDR1 is MGHRA and CDR2 is YSYEKL. The CDR3 has 16 residues.

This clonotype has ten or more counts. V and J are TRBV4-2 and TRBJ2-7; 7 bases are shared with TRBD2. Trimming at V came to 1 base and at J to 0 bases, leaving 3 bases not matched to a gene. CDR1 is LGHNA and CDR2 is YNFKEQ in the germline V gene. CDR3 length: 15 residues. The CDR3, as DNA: TGTGCCAGCAGCCAAGTTGCGGGGGTCTCCTACGAGCAGTACTTC. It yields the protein CASSQVAGVSYEQYF.

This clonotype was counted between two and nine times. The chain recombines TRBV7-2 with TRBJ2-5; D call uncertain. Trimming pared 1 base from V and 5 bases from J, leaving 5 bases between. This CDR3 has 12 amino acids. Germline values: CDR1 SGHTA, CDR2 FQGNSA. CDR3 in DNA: TGTGCCAGCAGCTTAGGGTCGGAGACCCAGTACTTC. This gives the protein CASSLGSETQYF.